The next 5 T cell receptor beta chains were all read from a single sample in a study of blood T cell repertoires in COVID-19. Sequencing was performed with immunoSEQ multiplex PCR; in TCRdb, only in-frame clones are kept and a portion is missing. The repertoire includes approximately 85,000 clones, approximately 86% of them detected once, and over 2.5% sits in the top ten. The sequencing input was peripheral blood. The origin of the receptors is a woman aged 45 to 65 with active or convalescent COVID-19.

The chain links TRBV27 to TRBJ1-1; 9 positions agree with TRBD1. Germline-derived CDR1 and CDR2 are MNHEY and SMNVEV (reference sequence). This CDR3 is built from 12 residues. Trimming at V came to 6 bases and at J to 10 bases, leaving 6 bases not matched to a gene. The CDR3 is CASSPMTGGAFF. In DNA, the CDR3 is TGTGCCAGCAGCCCAATGACAGGGGGAGCTTTCTTT.

This clone has a handful of counts. The chain carries TRBV18 and TRBJ1-1, with 10 bases aligning to TRBD1. The V and J ends lost 6 bases and 1 base, in that order; junction bases with no gene match: 2. CDR1 is KGHSH and CDR2 is LQKENI in the germline V gene. The CDR3 is 14 residues long. The CDR3 region is CASSRQGANTEAFF. The CDR3 nucleotides read TGTGCCAGCTCCCGACAGGGGGCGAACACTGAAGCTTTCTTT.

The rearrangement joins TRBV29-1 to TRBJ2-3; tentative D call: TRBD1 (6 bases). V lost 2 bases and J 6 bases, leaving 12 bases between the germline ends. Germline CDR1 reads SQVTM; CDR2 reads ANQGSEA. The CDR3 length is 13 residues. The CDR3 DNA reads TGCAGCGTTGAAAAGGCAGGGGCGGATACGCAGTATTTT. Amino acids: CSVEKAGADTQYF.

J is TRBJ2-2 and V is TRBV4-3; 8 bases align to TRBD1. CDR1 LGHNA and CDR2 YSLEER come from the germline V gene. CDR3 size: 18 residues. The V and J ends lost 0 bases and 5 bases, in that order; junction bases with no gene match: 11. The chain's CDR3 is CASSQERPGQVLTGELFF. CDR3 nucleotides: TGCGCCAGCAGCCAAGAAAGACCGGGACAGGTTTTAACCGGGGAGCTGTTTTTT.

This clone was recorded only once. The CDR3 nucleotides are TGTGCCATCAGTGCCAACAGGGTAACTAATGAAAAACTGTTTTTT. This codes for CAISANRVTNEKLFF. V usage is TRBV10-3 and J usage is TRBJ1-4, with D possibly being TRBD1 (6 bases). Germline V gene sequence: CDR1 ENHRY, CDR2 SYGVKD. This CDR3 comprises 15 residues. Trimming removed 4 bases at V and 1 base at J, with 10 bases between.